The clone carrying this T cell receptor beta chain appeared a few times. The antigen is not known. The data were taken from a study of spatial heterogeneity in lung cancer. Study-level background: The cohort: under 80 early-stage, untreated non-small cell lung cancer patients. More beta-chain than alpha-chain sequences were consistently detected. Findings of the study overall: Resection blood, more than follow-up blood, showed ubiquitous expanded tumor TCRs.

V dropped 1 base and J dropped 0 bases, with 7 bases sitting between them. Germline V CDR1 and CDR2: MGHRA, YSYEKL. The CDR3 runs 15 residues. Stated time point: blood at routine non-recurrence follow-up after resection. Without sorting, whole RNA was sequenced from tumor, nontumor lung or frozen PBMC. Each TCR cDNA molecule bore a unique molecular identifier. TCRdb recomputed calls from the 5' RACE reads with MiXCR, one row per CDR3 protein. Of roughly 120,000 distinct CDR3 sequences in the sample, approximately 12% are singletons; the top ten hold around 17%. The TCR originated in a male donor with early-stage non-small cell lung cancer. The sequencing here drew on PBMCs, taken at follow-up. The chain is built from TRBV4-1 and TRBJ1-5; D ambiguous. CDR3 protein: CASSQAVFSNQPQHF. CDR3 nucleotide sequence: TGCGCCAGCAGCCAAGCGGTATTTAGCAATCAGCCCCAGCATTTT.